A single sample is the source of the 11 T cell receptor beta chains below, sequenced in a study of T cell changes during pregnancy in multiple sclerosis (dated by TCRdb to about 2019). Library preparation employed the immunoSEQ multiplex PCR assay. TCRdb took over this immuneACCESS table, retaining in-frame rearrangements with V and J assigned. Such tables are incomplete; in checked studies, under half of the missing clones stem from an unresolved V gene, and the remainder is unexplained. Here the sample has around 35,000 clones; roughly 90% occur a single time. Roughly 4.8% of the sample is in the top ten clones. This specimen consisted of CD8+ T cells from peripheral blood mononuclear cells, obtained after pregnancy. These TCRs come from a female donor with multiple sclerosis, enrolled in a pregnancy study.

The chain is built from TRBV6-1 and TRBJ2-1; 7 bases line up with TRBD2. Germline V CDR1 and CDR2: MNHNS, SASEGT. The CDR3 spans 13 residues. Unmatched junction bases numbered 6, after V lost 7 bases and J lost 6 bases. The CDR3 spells CASTPLASNEQFF. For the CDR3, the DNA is TGTGCCAGCACCCCACTAGCGTCCAATGAGCAGTTCTTC.

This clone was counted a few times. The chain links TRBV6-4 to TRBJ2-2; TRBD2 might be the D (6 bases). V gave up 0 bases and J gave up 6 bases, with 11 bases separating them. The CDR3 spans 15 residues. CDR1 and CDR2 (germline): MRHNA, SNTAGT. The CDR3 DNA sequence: TGTGCCAGCAGTGACTCGATGACGGGGGCCGGGGAGCTGTTTTTT. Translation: CASSDSMTGAGELFF.

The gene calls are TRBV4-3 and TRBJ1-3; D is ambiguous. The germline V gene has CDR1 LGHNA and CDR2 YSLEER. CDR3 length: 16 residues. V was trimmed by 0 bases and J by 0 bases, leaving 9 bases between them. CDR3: CASSQDLGSSGNTIYF. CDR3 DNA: TGCGCCAGCAGCCAAGATCTGGGCAGCTCTGGAAACACCATATATTTT.

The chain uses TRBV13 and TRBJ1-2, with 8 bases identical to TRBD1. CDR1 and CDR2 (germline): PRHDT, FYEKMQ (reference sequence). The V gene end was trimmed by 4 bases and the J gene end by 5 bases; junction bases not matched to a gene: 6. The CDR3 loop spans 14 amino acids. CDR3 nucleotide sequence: TGTGCCAGCAGCTACCAGGGGGCCTTATATGGCTACACCTTC. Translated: CASSYQGALYGYTF.

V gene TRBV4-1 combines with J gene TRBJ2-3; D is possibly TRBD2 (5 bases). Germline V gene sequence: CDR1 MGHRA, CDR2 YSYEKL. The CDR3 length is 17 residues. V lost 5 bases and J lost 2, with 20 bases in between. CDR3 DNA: TGCGCCAGCAGCTCTCTGTTTCGAGCGGAAACCACAGATACGCAGTATTTT. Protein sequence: CASSSLFRAETTDTQYF.

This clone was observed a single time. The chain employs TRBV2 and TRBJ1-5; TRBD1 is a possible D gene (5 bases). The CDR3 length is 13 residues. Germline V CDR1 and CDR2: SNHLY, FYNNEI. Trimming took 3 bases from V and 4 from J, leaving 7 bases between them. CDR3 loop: CASSDSGNQPQHF. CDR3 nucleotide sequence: TGTGCCAGCAGTGATTCAGGGAATCAGCCCCAGCATTTT.

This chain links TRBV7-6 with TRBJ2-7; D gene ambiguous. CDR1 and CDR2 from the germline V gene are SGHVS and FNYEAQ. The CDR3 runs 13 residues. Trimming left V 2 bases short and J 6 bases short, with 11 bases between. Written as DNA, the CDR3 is TGTGCCAGCAGCTTATCGGGTCGATCCGAGCAGTACTTC. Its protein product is CASSLSGRSEQYF.

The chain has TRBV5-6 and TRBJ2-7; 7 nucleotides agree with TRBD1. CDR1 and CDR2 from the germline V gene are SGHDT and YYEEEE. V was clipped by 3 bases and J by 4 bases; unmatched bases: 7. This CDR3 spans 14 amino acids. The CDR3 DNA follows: TGTGCCAGCAGCTCAGGGACAGCGGATTACGAGCAGTACTTC. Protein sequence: CASSSGTADYEQYF.

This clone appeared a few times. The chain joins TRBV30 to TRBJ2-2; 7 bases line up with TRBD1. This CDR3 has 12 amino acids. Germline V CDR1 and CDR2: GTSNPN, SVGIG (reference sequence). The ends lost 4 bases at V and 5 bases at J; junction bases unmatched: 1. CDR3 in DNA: TGTGCCTGGAAGGGGGCGACCGGGGAGCTGTTTTTT. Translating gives CAWKGATGELFF.

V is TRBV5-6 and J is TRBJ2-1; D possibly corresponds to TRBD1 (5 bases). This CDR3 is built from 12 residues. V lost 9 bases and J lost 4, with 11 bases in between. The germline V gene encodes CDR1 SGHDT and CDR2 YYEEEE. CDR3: CATGLGYNEQFF. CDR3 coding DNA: TGTGCCACAGGGCTAGGATACAATGAGCAGTTCTTC.

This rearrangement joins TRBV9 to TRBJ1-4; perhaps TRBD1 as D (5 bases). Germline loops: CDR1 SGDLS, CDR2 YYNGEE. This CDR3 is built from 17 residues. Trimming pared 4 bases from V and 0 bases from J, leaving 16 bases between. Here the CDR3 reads CASSPRGGTTTNEKLFF. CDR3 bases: TGTGCCAGCAGCCCCCGGGGGGGGACTACAACTAATGAAAAACTGTTTTTT.